Below, 8 T cell receptor beta chains from the same sample are listed, as sequenced in a study of B cell selection in AIRE deficiency. The regulatory T cell sort gate was CD4+CD25hiCD127low/negative. Only in-frame clones appear in the TCRdb table, and some are missing; sequencing was by immunoSEQ multiplex PCR. The repertoire holds roughly 24,000 clones, approximately 92% seen once, with less than 1.5% in the top ten. The specimen sequenced was CD4+CD25+ Tregs sorted from PBMCs. The receptors here all came from a human donor in good health.

The V gene is TRBV4-1, the J gene TRBJ1-2; a weak D match, TRBD1 (6 bases). Germline-derived CDR1 and CDR2 are MGHRA and YSYEKL. Trimming shortened V by 1 base and J by 8 bases, and 29 bases separated the two germline ends. This CDR3 comprises 19 residues. In DNA form, the CDR3 reads TGCGCCAGCAGCCAAGCAACTTGGACAGCCGCTAAGAGGGTTGGAGGCTACACCTTC. This sequence encodes CASSQATWTAAKRVGGYTF.

The chain links TRBV6-5 to TRBJ2-1; 10 bases are a match to TRBD2. The germline gives CDR1 MNHEY, CDR2 SVGAGI. The CDR3 is 16 residues long. The J segment lost 9 bases and the V segment lost 2 bases, leaving 10 bases of the junction unmatched. This CDR3 is CASSYVLAGGPSEQFF. CDR3 nucleotide sequence: TGTGCCAGCAGTTACGTTTTAGCGGGGGGTCCTAGTGAGCAGTTCTTC.

By share of the sample, this clone is medium-sized. The chain couples TRBV6-1 to TRBJ1-6, with D perhaps TRBD1 (6 bases). V lost 6 bases and J lost 9, with 12 bases in between. Germline V gene sequence: CDR1 MNHNS, CDR2 SASEGT. This CDR3 has 13 amino acids. The CDR3 region has the DNA TGTGCCAGCAGCGTAGAACAGGGTTCACCCCTCCACTTT. Amino acids: CASSVEQGSPLHF.

V usage is TRBV18 and J usage is TRBJ1-1; D is possibly TRBD1 (5 bases). CDR1 and CDR2 (germline): KGHSH, LQKENI. Deletions cut 2 bases from V and 4 bases from J, with 17 bases between. The CDR3 has 16 residues. As DNA, the CDR3 is TGTGCCAGCTCACCAGGGGGGTCTAGGTCGGGCACTGAAGCTTTCTTT. It codes for CASSPGGSRSGTEAFF.

The chain uses TRBV5-4 and TRBJ1-5, with unresolved D. The germline V gene encodes CDR1 SGHNT and CDR2 YYREEE (reference sequence). Between the trimmed V and J ends, which lost 0 bases and 0 bases, there was a span of 10 bases. The CDR3 totals 16 residues. CDR3 sequence reads: CASSLDGSYSNQPQHF. The CDR3 DNA is TGTGCCAGCAGCTTGGACGGCAGCTATAGCAATCAGCCCCAGCATTTT.

The chain joins TRBV5-4 to TRBJ2-3; TRBD2 is a possible D gene (6 bases). The germline V gene has CDR1 SGHNT and CDR2 YYREEE (reference sequence). The CDR3 covers 16 residues. Trimming shortened V by 1 base and J by 1 base, and 13 bases separated the two germline ends. CDR3 loop: CASSLKEASGTDTQYF. The DNA for the CDR3 is TGTGCCAGCAGCTTGAAGGAGGCTAGCGGCACAGATACGCAGTATTTT.

This clone was counted a single time. The J gene is TRBJ2-2, the V gene TRBV5-1; 7 bases are a match to TRBD2. J was trimmed by 4 bases and V by 4 bases; bases with no gene match: 7. The CDR3 is 15 amino acids. Germline V lookup: CDR1 SGHRS, CDR2 YFSETQ. The CDR3 sequence is CASSPGLVSTGELFF. CDR3 bases: TGCGCCAGCAGCCCTGGACTAGTTAGCACCGGGGAGCTGTTTTTT. Based on the CDR3 plus reference TRBV5-1 and TRBJ2-2, the full variable domain is KAGVTQTPRYLIKTRGQQVTLSCSPISGHRSVSWYQQTPGQGLQFLFEYFSETQRNKGNFPGRFSGRQFSNSRSEMNVSTLELGDSALYLCASSPGLVSTGELFFGEGSRLTVL.

The chain uses TRBV18 and TRBJ2-1; a weak D match, TRBD2 (6 bases). The CDR3 totals 16 residues. Germline CDR1 reads KGHSH; CDR2 reads LQKENI. The V end was cut by 2 bases, the J end by 6 bases, with 17 bases between. CDR3 protein: CASSPRGLDSFNEQFF. The CDR3 coding sequence is TGTGCCAGCTCACCAAGGGGACTGGACTCTTTCAATGAGCAGTTCTTC.